This note documents a single T cell receptor beta chain sequence. Its specificity is unknown. Looked up from germline, CDR1 is SGHAT and CDR2 is FQNNGV. J gave up 7 bases and V 5 bases, and 15 bases lay outside the gene matches. The CDR3 loop spans 17 amino acids. The data were taken from a study of beta chain features in type 1 diabetes. Study-wide findings and caveats: Patients with Type 1 diabetes showed moderately but significantly shorter TCRB CDR3s in all four CD4+ subsets.

Sequenced material consisted of expressed TCRB transcripts (all of the isolated RNA was reverse transcribed). Sequencing used immunoSEQ multiplex PCR; TCRdb keeps in-frame clones, though not all of them. Of over 200,000 clones listed, roughly 10% are singletons. The TCR originated in a man aged 30 to 39 with type 1 diabetes. Sequencing was performed on naive CD4+ T cells from blood. The rearrangement uses TRBV11-2 and TRBJ2-1; 9 bases are a match to TRBD2. CDR3 in amino acids: CASSGMSSGVVGNEQFF. The CDR3 DNA reads as TGTGCCAGCAGCGGTATGTCTAGCGGGGTGGTGGGAAATGAGCAGTTCTTC.